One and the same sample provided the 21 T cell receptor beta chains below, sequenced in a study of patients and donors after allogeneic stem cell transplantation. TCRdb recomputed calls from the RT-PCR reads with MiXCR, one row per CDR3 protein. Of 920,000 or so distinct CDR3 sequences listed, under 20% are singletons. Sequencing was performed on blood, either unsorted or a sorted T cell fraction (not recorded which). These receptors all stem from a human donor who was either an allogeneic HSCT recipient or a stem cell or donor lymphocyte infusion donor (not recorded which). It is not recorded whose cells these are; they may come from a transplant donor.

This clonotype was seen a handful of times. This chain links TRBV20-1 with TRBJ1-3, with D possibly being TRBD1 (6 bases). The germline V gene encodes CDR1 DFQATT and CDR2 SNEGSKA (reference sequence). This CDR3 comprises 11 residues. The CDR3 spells CSGTTGNTIYF. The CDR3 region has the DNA TGCAGCGGGACAACTGGAAACACCATATATTTT.

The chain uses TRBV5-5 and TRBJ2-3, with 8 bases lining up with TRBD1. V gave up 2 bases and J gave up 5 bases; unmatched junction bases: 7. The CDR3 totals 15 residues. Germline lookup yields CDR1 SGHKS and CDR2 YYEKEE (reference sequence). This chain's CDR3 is CASSLYRGSGDTQYF. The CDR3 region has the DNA TGTGCCAGCAGCTTATACAGGGGGTCGGGAGATACGCAGTATTTT.

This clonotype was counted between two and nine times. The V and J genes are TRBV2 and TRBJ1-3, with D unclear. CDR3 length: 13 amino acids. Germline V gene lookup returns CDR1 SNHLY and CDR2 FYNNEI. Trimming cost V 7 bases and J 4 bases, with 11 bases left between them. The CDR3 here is CASTPVVGNTIYF. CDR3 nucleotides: TGTGCCAGCACCCCGGTGGTAGGAAACACCATATATTTT. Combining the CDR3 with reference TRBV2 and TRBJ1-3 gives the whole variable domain EPEVTQTPSHQVTQMGQEVILRCVPISNHLYFYWYRQILGQKVEFLVSFYNNEISEKSEIFDDQFSVERPDGSNFTLKIRSTKLEDSAMYFCASTPVVGNTIYFGEGSWLTVV.

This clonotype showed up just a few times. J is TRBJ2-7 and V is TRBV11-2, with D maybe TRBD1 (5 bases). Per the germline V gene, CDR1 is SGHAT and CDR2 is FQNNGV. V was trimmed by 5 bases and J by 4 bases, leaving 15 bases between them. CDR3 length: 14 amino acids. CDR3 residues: CASSPTGHLYEQYF. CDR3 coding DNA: TGTGCCAGCAGCCCAACCGGACACTTATACGAGCAGTACTTC. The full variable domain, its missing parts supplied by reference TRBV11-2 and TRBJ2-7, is EAGVAQSPRYKIIEKRQSVAFWCNPISGHATLYWYQQILGQGPKLLIQFQNNGVVDDSQLPKDRFSAERLKGVDSTLKIQPAKLEDSAVYLCASSPTGHLYEQYFGPGTRLTVT.

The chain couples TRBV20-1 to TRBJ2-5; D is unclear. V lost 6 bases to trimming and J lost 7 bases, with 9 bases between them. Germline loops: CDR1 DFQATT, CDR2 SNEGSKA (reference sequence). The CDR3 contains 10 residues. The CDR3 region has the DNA TGCAGTGCCATAAAGGGGACCCAGTACTTC. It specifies CSAIKGTQYF.

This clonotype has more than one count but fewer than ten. CDR3 protein: CASSPPGTEYNEQFF. The DNA of the CDR3 is TGTGCCAGCAGTCCTCCCGGGACAGAGTACAATGAGCAGTTCTTC. V usage is TRBV28 and J usage is TRBJ2-1; 7 bases are shared with TRBD1. The CDR3 loop spans 15 amino acids. Germline V gives CDR1 MDHEN, CDR2 SYDVKM. The trim removed 5 bases at V and 4 bases at J, leaving 8 bases unmatched.

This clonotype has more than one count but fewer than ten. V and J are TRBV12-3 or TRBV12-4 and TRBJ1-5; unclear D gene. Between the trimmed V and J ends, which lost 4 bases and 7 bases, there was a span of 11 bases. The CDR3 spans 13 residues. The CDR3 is CASSSSIRQPQHF. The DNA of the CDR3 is TGTGCCAGCAGTTCCTCCATTCGGCAGCCCCAGCATTTT.

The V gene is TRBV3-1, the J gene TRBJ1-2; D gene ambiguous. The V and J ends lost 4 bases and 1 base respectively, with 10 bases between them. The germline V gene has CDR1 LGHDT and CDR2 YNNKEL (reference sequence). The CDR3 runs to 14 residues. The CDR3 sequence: CASSLAQSNYGYTF. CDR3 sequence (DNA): TGTGCCAGCAGCCTAGCACAGAGTAACTATGGCTACACCTTC. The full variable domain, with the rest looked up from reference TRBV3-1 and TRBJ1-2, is DTAVSQTPKYLVTQMGNDKSIKCEQNLGHDTMYWYKQDSKKFLKIMFSYNNKELIINETVPNRFSPKSPDKAHLNLHINSLELGDSAVYFCASSLAQSNYGYTFGSGTRLTVV.

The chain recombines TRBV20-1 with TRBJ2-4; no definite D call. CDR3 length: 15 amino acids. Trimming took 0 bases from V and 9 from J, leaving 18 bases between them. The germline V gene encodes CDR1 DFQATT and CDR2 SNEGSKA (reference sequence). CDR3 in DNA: TGCAGTGCTAGAGAGGGGTCGTTGGTTATTGGCATTCAGTACTTC. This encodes CSAREGSLVIGIQYF.

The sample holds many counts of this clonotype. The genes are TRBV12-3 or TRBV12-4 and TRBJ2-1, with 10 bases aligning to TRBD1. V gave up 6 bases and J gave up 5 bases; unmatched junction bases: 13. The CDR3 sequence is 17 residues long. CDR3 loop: CASSRSRTGGFHNEQFF. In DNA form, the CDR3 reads TGTGCCAGCAGCCGAAGCCGGACAGGGGGTTTCCACAATGAGCAGTTCTTC.

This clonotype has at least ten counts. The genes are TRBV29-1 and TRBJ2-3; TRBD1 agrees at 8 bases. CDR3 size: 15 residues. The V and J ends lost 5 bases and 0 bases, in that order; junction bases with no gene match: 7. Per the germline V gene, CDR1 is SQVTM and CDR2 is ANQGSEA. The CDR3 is CSVSGTGDSTDTQYF. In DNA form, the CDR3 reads TGCAGCGTTTCTGGGACAGGCGATAGCACAGATACGCAGTATTTT.

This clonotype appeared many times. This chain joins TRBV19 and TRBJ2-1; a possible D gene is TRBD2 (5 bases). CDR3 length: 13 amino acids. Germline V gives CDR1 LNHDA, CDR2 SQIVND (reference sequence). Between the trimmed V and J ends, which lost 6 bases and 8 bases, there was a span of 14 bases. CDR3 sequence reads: CASREDGSDEQFF. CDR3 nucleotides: TGTGCCAGTAGGGAGGATGGTTCGGATGAGCAGTTCTTC. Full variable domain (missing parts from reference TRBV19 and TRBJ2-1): DGGITQSPKYLFRKEGQNVTLSCEQNLNHDAMYWYRQDPGQGLRLIYYSQIVNDFQKGDIAEGYSVSREKKESFPLTVTSAQKNPTAFYLCASREDGSDEQFFGPGTRLTVL.

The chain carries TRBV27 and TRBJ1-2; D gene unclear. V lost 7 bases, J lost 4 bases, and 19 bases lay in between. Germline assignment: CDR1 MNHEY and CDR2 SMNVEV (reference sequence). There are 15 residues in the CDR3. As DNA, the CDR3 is TGTGCCAGCATTCAAAAAGGGCCATCGGGCTATGGCTACACCTTC. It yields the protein CASIQKGPSGYGYTF.

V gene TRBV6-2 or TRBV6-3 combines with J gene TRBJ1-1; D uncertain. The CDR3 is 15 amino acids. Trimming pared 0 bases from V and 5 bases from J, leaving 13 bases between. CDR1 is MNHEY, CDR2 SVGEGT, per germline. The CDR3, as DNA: TGTGCCAGCAGTTACTCGGGATGGGAGGCGACTGAAGCTTTCTTT. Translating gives CASSYSGWEATEAFF.

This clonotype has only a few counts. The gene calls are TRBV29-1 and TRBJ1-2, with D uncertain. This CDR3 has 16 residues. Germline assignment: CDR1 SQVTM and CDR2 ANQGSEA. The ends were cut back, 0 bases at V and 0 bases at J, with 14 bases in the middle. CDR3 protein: CSVEELGGEANYGYTF. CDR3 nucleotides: TGCAGCGTTGAAGAACTGGGCGGTGAAGCTAACTATGGCTACACCTTC.

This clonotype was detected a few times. As DNA, the CDR3 is TGTGCCTGGAGTGGGACAAAGAGTTTGGCGTCACCCCTCCACTTT. It specifies CAWSGTKSLASPLHF. The V call is TRBV30, the J call TRBJ1-6; D is perhaps TRBD1 (5 bases). The CDR3 length is 15 residues. V was pared by 1 base and J by 10 bases, with 17 bases between. Germline V gives CDR1 GTSNPN, CDR2 SVGIG (reference sequence).

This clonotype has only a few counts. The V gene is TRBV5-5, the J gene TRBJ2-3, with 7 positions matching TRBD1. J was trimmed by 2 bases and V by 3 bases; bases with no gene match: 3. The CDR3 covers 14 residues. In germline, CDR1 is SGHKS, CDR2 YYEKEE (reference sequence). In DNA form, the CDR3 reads TGTGCCAGCAGCTGGGACAGTTTCACAGATACGCAGTATTTT. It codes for CASSWDSFTDTQYF.

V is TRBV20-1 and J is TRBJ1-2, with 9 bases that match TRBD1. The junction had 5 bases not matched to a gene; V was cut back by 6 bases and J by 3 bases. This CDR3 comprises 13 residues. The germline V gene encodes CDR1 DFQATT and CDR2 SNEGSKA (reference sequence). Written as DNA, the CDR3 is TGCAGTGCCTGGGACAGGGCAGACTATGGCTACACCTTC. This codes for CSAWDRADYGYTF.

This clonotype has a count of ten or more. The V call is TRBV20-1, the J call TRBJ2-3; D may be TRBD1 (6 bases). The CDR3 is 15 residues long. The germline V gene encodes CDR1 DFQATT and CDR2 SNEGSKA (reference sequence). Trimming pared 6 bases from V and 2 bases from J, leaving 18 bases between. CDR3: CSAVPGVSFTDTQYF. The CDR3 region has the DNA TGCAGTGCAGTCCCAGGGGTTAGTTTCACAGATACGCAGTATTTT.

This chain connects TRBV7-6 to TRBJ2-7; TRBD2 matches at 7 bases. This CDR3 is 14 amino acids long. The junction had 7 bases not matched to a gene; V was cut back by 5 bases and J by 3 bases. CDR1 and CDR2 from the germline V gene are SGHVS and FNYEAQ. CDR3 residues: CASSPLAKSYEQYF. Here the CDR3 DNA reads TGTGCCAGCAGCCCACTAGCGAAAAGCTACGAGCAGTACTTC.

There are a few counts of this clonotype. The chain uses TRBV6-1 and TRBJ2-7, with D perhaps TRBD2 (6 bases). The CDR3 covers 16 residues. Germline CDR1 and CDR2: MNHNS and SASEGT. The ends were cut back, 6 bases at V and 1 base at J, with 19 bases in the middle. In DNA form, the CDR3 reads TGTGCCAGCAGCAGATCGCCGGGGGACGGATCCTACGAGCAGTACTTC. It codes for CASSRSPGDGSYEQYF.